The 9 T cell receptor beta chains listed next were all sequenced from one sample in a study of cytotoxic CD8 clonotypes in ibrutinib-treated CLL. This table comes from immunoSEQ multiplex PCR, and its TCRdb copy is limited to in-frame clones, with some not included. Counted here are some 310,000 clones, just under 80% occurring once; the ten biggest clones make up over 5%. Specimen: PBMCs, collected before ibrutinib treatment. These receptors all stem from a human donor with chronic lymphocytic leukemia.

The V call is TRBV19, the J call TRBJ1-2, with D unresolved. V shed 4 bases and J shed 9 bases, with 9 bases lying between them. This CDR3 spans 11 amino acids. CDR1 and CDR2 from the germline V gene are LNHDA and SQIVND (reference sequence). The CDR3 region has the DNA TGTGCCAGTAGTACGCGAGGTAGCTACACCTTC. Protein sequence: CASSTRGSYTF.

In regard to this clone: One end of the junction fails to match germline, which may point to a read error. The chain is built from TRBV7-7 and TRBJ2-5; no firm D call. CDR3 length equals 13 residues. Germline loops: CDR1 SSHAT, CDR2 FNYEAQ (reference sequence). This CDR3 reads CASSLERQGTQYF. The DNA for the CDR3 is TGTGCCAGCAGCTTAGAGCGTCAAGGGACCCAGTACTTC.

In the case of this clone: Other nucleotide sequences from this sample produce the same CDR3. The chain links TRBV5-1 to TRBJ2-7; 8 bases agree with TRBD1. Germline assignment: CDR1 SGHRS and CDR2 YFSETQ. CDR3 size: 14 residues. With 4 bases clipped from V and 2 bases from J, the junction kept 5 bases outside the gene matches. CDR3 nucleotide sequence: TGCGCCAGCAGCCCCGGGACAGGAGCCTACGAGCAGTACTTC. It translates to CASSPGTGAYEQYF. The full variable domain, its missing parts supplied by reference TRBV5-1 and TRBJ2-7, is KAGVTQTPRYLIKTRGQQVTLSCSPISGHRSVSWYQQTPGQGLQFLFEYFSETQRNKGNFPGRFSGRQFSNSRSEMNVSTLELGDSALYLCASSPGTGAYEQYFGPGTRLTVT.

This clone appeared a single time. This chain joins TRBV5-1 and TRBJ1-1, with 10 bases fitting TRBD1. This CDR3 comprises 15 residues. Germline V CDR1 and CDR2: SGHRS, YFSETQ. With 5 bases clipped from V and 1 base from J, the junction kept 5 bases outside the gene matches. The chain's CDR3 is CASSRQGATNTEAFF. The CDR3, as DNA: TGCGCCAGCAGTCGACAGGGGGCTACGAACACTGAAGCTTTCTTT.

The chain uses TRBV28 and TRBJ1-3, with a tentative D call TRBD1 (5 bases). The CDR3 is 19 amino acids. The ends were cut back, 1 base at V and 0 bases at J, with 19 bases in the middle. CDR1 and CDR2 (germline): MDHEN, SYDVKM. This CDR3 reads CASSLLAQVRDFSGNTIYF. As DNA, the CDR3 is TGTGCCAGCAGTTTATTGGCCCAGGTACGGGACTTCTCTGGAAACACCATATATTTT.

The V and J genes are TRBV6-1 and TRBJ1-3; D perhaps matches TRBD1 (6 bases). Germline V gene data show CDR1 as MNHNS and CDR2 as SASEGT. Trimming stripped 0 bases from V and 2 bases from J, with 11 bases between. The CDR3 totals 16 residues. The CDR3 coding sequence is TGTGCCAGCAGTGAAGCGCGGGGGGCTGCTGGAAACACCATATATTTT. Its protein product is CASSEARGAAGNTIYF.

This clone appeared a few times. V and J are TRBV10-2 and TRBJ1-5; 7 nucleotides line up with TRBD1. Germline V gene sequence: CDR1 WSHSY, CDR2 SAAADI. The CDR3 contains 13 residues. Trimming cost V 4 bases and J 5 bases; bases outside gene matches: 2. The CDR3 loop is CASSGDRDQPQHF. In DNA, the CDR3 is TGCGCCAGCAGTGGAGACAGGGATCAGCCCCAGCATTTT.

The chain joins TRBV2 to TRBJ1-4; TRBD1 agrees at 11 bases. J gave up 10 bases and V 8 bases, and 9 bases lay outside the gene matches. Per germline, CDR1 SNHLY and CDR2 FYNNEI. CDR3 length: 14 residues. The CDR3 reads CASGTGTGGGKLFF. The CDR3 nucleotides read TGTGCCAGCGGGACCGGGACAGGGGGTGGAAAACTGTTTTTT.

The rearrangement links TRBV5-1 to TRBJ2-5, with 11 bases fitting TRBD2. V lost 7 bases and J lost 2; bases outside the gene matches: 4. The CDR3 contains 14 residues. Germline-derived CDR1 and CDR2 are SGHRS and YFSETQ. The chain's CDR3 is CASGLAGGQETQYF. CDR3 sequence (DNA): TGCGCCAGCGGGCTAGCGGGAGGACAAGAGACCCAGTACTTC.